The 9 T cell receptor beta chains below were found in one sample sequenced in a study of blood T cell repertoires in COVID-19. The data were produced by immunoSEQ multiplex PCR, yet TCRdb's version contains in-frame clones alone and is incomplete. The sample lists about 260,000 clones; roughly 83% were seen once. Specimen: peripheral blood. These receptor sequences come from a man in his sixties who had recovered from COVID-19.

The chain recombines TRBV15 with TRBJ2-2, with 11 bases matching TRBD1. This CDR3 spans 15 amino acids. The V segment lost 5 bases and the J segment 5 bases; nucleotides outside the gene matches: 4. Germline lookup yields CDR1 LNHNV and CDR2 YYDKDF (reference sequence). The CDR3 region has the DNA TGTGCCACCAGCGGACAGGGGGCGGGAACCGGGGAGCTGTTTTTT. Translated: CATSGQGAGTGELFF.

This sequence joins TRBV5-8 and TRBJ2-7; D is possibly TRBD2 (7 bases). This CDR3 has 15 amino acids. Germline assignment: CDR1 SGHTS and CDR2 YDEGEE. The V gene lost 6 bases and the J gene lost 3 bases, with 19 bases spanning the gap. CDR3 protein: CASTRGGVDSYEQYF. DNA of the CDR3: TGTGCCAGCACTCGGGGAGGGGTGGACAGCTACGAGCAGTACTTC.

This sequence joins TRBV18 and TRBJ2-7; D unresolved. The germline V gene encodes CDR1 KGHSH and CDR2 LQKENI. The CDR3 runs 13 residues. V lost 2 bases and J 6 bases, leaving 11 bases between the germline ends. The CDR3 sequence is CASSPSADTEQYF. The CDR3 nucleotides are TGTGCCAGCTCACCATCGGCGGATACCGAGCAGTACTTC.

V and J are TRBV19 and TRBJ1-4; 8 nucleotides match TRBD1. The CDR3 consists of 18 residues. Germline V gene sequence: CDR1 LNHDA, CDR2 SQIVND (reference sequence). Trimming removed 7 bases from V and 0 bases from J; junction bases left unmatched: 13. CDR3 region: CASTTSTGAVSTNEKLFF. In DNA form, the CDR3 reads TGTGCCAGTACGACCTCGACAGGGGCTGTTTCAACTAATGAAAAACTGTTTTTT.

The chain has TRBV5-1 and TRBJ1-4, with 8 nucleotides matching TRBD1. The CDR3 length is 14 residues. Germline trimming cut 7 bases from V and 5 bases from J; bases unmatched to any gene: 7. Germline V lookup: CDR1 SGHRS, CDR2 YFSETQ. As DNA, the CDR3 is TGCGCCAGCGGGTCCGGGACAGGCAATGAAAAACTGTTTTTT. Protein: CASGSGTGNEKLFF.

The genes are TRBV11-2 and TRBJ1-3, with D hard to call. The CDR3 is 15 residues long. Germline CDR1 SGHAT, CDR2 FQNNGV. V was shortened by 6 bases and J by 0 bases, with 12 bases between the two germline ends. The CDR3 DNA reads TGTGCCAGCAGGCATGACACGGCCTCTGGAAACACCATATATTTT. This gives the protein CASRHDTASGNTIYF.

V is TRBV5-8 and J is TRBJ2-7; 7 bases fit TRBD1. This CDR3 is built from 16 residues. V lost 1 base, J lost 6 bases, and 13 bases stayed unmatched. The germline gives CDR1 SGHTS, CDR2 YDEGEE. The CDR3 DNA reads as TGTGCCAGCAGCTTGATCTTGACAGGGAATAGGGGCGAGCAGTACTTC. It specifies CASSLILTGNRGEQYF.

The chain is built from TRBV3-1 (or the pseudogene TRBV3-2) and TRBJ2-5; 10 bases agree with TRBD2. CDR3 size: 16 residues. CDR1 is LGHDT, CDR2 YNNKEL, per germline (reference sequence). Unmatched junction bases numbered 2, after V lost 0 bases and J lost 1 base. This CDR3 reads CASSQDGLAVQETQYF. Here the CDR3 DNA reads TGTGCCAGCAGCCAAGACGGACTAGCGGTCCAAGAGACCCAGTACTTC.

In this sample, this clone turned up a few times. The CDR3 bases are TGTGCCTGGAGCCTAAGCCGGCGGGATCAGCCCCAGCATTTT. This codes for CAWSLSRRDQPQHF. V usage is TRBV30 and J usage is TRBJ1-5, with D uncertain. Germline CDR1 and CDR2: GTSNPN and SVGIG (reference sequence). The CDR3 consists of 14 residues. Trimming took 3 bases from V and 5 from J, leaving 14 bases between them.